These 6 T cell receptor beta chains originate from one sample sequenced in a study of blood T cells in healthy people across ages. Together with a sample-barcoded 5' primer, a J-beta primer mix was included in a second PCR lasting roughly 6 to 12 cycles. TCRdb analysed the 5' RACE reads with MiXCR anew, one entry per CDR3 protein. The data hold about 830,000 distinct CDR3 sequences, with approximately 67% observed a single time. The specimen sequenced was blood. The receptors shown here come from a man aged 30 to 45 in good health.

The chain recombines TRBV28 with TRBJ2-1; perhaps TRBD2 as D (6 bases). The CDR3 runs 12 residues. V was trimmed by 11 bases and J by 5 bases, leaving 13 bases between them. Germline assignment: CDR1 MDHEN and CDR2 SYDVKM. CDR3 in DNA: TGTGCCGGGGGAGGTCAGCACAATGAGCAGTTCTTC. Amino acid sequence: CAGGGQHNEQFF.

This clonotype was recorded once. The chain couples TRBV27 to TRBJ2-1, with 10 bases fitting TRBD1. The CDR3 extends over 16 amino acids. Germline-derived CDR1 and CDR2 are MNHEY and SMNVEV (reference sequence). The ends lost 1 base at V and 8 bases at J; junction bases unmatched: 8. The CDR3: CASSLWGTGDNDEQFF. CDR3 DNA: TGTGCCAGCAGTTTATGGGGGACAGGGGACAACGATGAGCAGTTCTTC.

The rearrangement uses TRBV27 and TRBJ1-1, with 9 positions matching TRBD1. The CDR3 totals 16 residues. The ends lost 2 bases at V and 3 bases at J; junction bases unmatched: 7. Germline lookup yields CDR1 MNHEY and CDR2 SMNVEV (reference sequence). CDR3 amino acids: CASSLIGQGIDTEAFF. The CDR3 DNA reads TGTGCCAGCAGTTTAATAGGACAGGGGATTGACACTGAAGCTTTCTTT.

The gene calls are TRBV28 and TRBJ2-5; 9 bases are a match to TRBD2. This CDR3 is built from 14 residues. From germline, CDR1 is MDHEN and CDR2 SYDVKM. V was clipped by 5 bases and J by 4 bases; unmatched bases: 5. CDR3 sequence: CASSPQRGAETQYF. For the CDR3, the DNA is TGTGCCAGCAGTCCGCAGCGGGGGGCAGAGACCCAGTACTTC.

This chain links TRBV6-2 or TRBV6-3 with TRBJ2-7; 7 nucleotides align to TRBD1. The V segment lost 5 bases and the J segment 3 bases; nucleotides outside the gene matches: 10. This CDR3 contains 15 residues. The germline gives CDR1 MNHEY, CDR2 SVGEGT. In DNA form, the CDR3 reads TGTGCCAGCAGTGACCCGCCGGGACAGAGCTACGAGCAGTACTTC. Encoded protein: CASSDPPGQSYEQYF.

This clonotype was observed a few times. This chain uses TRBV7-2 with TRBJ1-4; D is uncertain. V shed 1 base and J shed 0 bases, with 9 bases lying between them. CDR3 length: 16 amino acids. Germline-derived CDR1 and CDR2 are SGHTA and FQGNSA. CDR3 coding DNA: TGTGCCAGCAGCTTAGAAGGGTCCCCAACTAATGAAAAACTGTTTTTT. It translates to CASSLEGSPTNEKLFF. The full variable domain, its missing parts supplied by reference TRBV7-2 and TRBJ1-4, is GAGVSQSPSNKVTEKGKDVELRCDPISGHTALYWYRQSLGQGLEFLIYFQGNSAPDKSGLPSDRFSAERTGGSVSTLTIQRTQQEDSAVYLCASSLEGSPTNEKLFFGSGTQLSVL.